This T cell receptor (beta chain) was captured by sequencing in a study of blood T cell repertoires in COVID-19. Study information: From the United States, Italy and Spain came samples of acute and convalescent COVID-19. PBMCs, B-cell-depleted T cells, or T cells were the source of the cDNA or gDNA that made up the material.

The CDR3 is 15 residues long. V gave up 3 bases and J gave up 5 bases; unmatched junction bases: 6. Germline CDR1 reads LNHDA; CDR2 reads SQIVND (reference sequence). TCRdb keeps only in-frame clones here, not all; method: immunoSEQ multiplex PCR. The sample consists of 60,000 to 85,000 clones, more than 85% of them appearing once. The chain joins TRBV19 to TRBJ2-1, with TRBD2 identical over 8 bases. The sequenced sample was peripheral blood. This receptor was obtained from a man aged 40-49 years with COVID-19, enrolled during active disease. The DNA for the CDR3 is TGTGCCAGTAGTATCGGGACGGGGGGGAACAATGAGCAGTTCTTC. Amino acid sequence: CASSIGTGGNNEQFF.